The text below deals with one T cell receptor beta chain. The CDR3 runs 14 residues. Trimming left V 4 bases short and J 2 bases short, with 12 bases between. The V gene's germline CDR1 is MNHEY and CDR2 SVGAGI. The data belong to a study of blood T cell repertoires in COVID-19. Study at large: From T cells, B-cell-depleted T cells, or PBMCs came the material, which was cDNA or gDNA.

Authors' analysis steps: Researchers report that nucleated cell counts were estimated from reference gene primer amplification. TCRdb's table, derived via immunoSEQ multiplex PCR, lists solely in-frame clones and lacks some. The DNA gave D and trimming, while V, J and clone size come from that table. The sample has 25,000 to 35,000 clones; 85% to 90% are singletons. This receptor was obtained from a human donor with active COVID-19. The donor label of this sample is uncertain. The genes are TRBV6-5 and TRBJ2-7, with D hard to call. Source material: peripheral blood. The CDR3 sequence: CASSSTLLTYEQYF. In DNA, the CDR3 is TGTGCCAGCAGTTCCACCTTACTTACCTACGAGCAGTACTTC.